One sample yielded the 20 T cell receptor beta chains listed below, sequenced in a study of cytomegalovirus exposure and HLA in healthy donors. Use of 60 Vbeta and 13 Jbeta primers characterized the PCR. Sequencing used immunoSEQ multiplex PCR; TCRdb keeps in-frame clones, though not all of them. Its table lists 140,000 to 150,000 clones. Sequenced input: PBMCs. These receptors came from a male donor in good health and CMV-seronegative.

V and J are TRBV30 and TRBJ2-1; a weak D match, TRBD2 (5 bases). CDR3 length: 15 amino acids. The germline CDR1 and CDR2 sequences are GTSNPN and SVGIG (reference sequence). The germline V and J ends were trimmed by 4 bases and 5 bases, with 18 bases remaining between them. CDR3 in DNA: TGTGCCTGGACCGGAGCGGCCCCCCTTGACAATGAGCAGTTCTTC. It encodes CAWTGAAPLDNEQFF.

The V call is TRBV27, the J call TRBJ1-6; no definite D call. The ends were cut back, 3 bases at V and 14 bases at J, with 11 bases in the middle. CDR1 is MNHEY, CDR2 SMNVEV, per germline (reference sequence). The CDR3 runs to 12 residues. CDR3 sequence reads: CASSLEGRALHF. For the CDR3, the DNA is TGTGCCAGCAGTTTGGAGGGTCGGGCCCTCCACTTT.

V gene TRBV30 combines with J gene TRBJ1-5, with TRBD1 identical over 9 bases. The germline CDR1 and CDR2 sequences are GTSNPN and SVGIG (reference sequence). The junction had 4 bases not matched to a gene; V was cut back by 2 bases and J by 11 bases. This CDR3 has 12 residues. The CDR3 bases are TGTGCCTGGAGTCCGGACAGGGGAACCCAGCATTTT. Translation gives CAWSPDRGTQHF. The whole variable domain, remainder taken from reference TRBV30 and TRBJ1-5, is SQTIHQWPATLVQPVGSPLSLECTVEGTSNPNLYWYRQAAGRGLQLLFYSVGIGQISSEVPQNLSASRPQDRQFILSSKKLLLSDSGFYLCAWSPDRGTQHFGDGTRLSIL.

This chain links TRBV6-5 with TRBJ2-7; TRBD1 matches at 11 bases. CDR1 and CDR2 from the germline V gene are MNHEY and SVGAGI. V was pared by 11 bases and J by 6 bases, with 6 bases of the junction left unmatched. This CDR3 contains 12 residues. The CDR3 loop reads CAARTGGFEQYF. As DNA, the CDR3 is TGTGCCGCTCGGACAGGGGGCTTCGAGCAGTACTTC.

The chain carries TRBV15 and TRBJ2-1; D gene unclear. From germline, CDR1 is LNHNV and CDR2 YYDKDF (reference sequence). V shed 1 base and J shed 3 bases, with 7 bases lying between them. The CDR3 runs 14 residues. In DNA form, the CDR3 reads TGTGCCACCAGCAGAGGGCAAGACTACAATGAGCAGTTCTTC. Residues: CATSRGQDYNEQFF.

This chain uses TRBV9 with TRBJ2-1, with 10 nucleotides matching TRBD2. J gave up 5 bases and V 0 bases, and 17 bases lay outside the gene matches. The CDR3 runs 20 residues. Germline lookup yields CDR1 SGDLS and CDR2 YYNGEE. CDR3 loop: CASSVVGTAPTSGVDNEQFF. CDR3 nucleotide sequence: TGTGCCAGCAGCGTAGTCGGGACAGCCCCTACTAGCGGGGTTGACAATGAGCAGTTCTTC.

V usage is TRBV6-1 and J usage is TRBJ2-1, with TRBD2 matching 8 bases. V was pared by 4 bases and J by 7 bases, with 9 bases of the junction left unmatched. Germline V gives CDR1 MNHNS, CDR2 SASEGT. There are 15 residues in the CDR3. The CDR3 protein is CASSGGTGGPNEQFF. CDR3 bases: TGTGCCAGCAGTGGGGGCACGGGAGGGCCGAATGAGCAGTTCTTC.

The rearrangement uses TRBV18 and TRBJ2-2; D may be TRBD2 (5 bases). CDR3 length: 15 residues. The ends were cut back, 8 bases at V and 0 bases at J, with 13 bases in the middle. The germline CDR1 and CDR2 sequences are KGHSH and LQKENI. The DNA for the CDR3 is TGTGCCAGCGGTACCGGGGTCGCGAACACCGGGGAGCTGTTTTTT. This encodes CASGTGVANTGELFF.

V is TRBV5-1 and J is TRBJ2-2; TRBD2 agrees at 9 bases. This CDR3 is built from 15 residues. CDR1 is SGHRS, CDR2 YFSETQ, per germline. Trimming cost V 2 bases and J 4 bases; bases outside gene matches: 3. CDR3 in amino acids: CASSFPSGTTGELFF. The CDR3 DNA sequence: TGCGCCAGCAGCTTCCCTAGCGGGACCACCGGGGAGCTGTTTTTT.

The rearrangement uses TRBV6-5 and TRBJ2-1; 12 bases align to TRBD2. J gave up 5 bases and V 6 bases, and 5 bases lay outside the gene matches. Germline-derived CDR1 and CDR2 are MNHEY and SVGAGI. This CDR3 spans 15 amino acids. As DNA, the CDR3 is TGTGCCAGCAGCCTCCTAGCGGGAGGGAACAATGAGCAGTTCTTC. Protein product: CASSLLAGGNNEQFF.

With respect to this clone: It is unclear where the CDR3 begins or ends on the DNA, so no DNA is shown, and the CDR3 is as TCRdb lists it. The V gene is TRBV27, the J gene TRBJ2-7; the table calls TRBD2, which could not be checked here. The CDR3 numbers 14 amino acids, ends counted. Germline loops: CDR1 MNHEY, CDR2 SMNVEV (reference sequence). The CDR3 here is CASSSSLESYEQYF.

This sequence joins TRBV5-1 and TRBJ2-1; no definite D call. V was cut by 0 bases and J by 6 bases, with 10 bases left in between. Germline values: CDR1 SGHRS, CDR2 YFSETQ. The CDR3 contains 14 residues. The CDR3 is CASSLAGLGNEQFF. The CDR3 DNA is TGCGCCAGCAGCTTGGCCGGTCTCGGCAATGAGCAGTTCTTC.

The CDR3, as DNA: TGCGCCAGCAGCTTACTCAACAGGGCTTCTTCTGGAAACACCATATATTTT. Protein: CASSLLNRASSGNTIYF. The genes are TRBV5-1 and TRBJ1-3, with TRBD1 as a possible D gene (6 bases). Trimming shortened V by 2 bases and J by 1 base, and 16 bases separated the two germline ends. The germline gives CDR1 SGHRS, CDR2 YFSETQ. This CDR3 is built from 17 residues.

The J gene is TRBJ2-1, the V gene TRBV19; possible D gene TRBD2, 6 bases. V was shortened by 5 bases and J by 9 bases, with 17 bases between the two germline ends. The germline V gene encodes CDR1 LNHDA and CDR2 SQIVND (reference sequence). The CDR3 consists of 14 residues. In DNA form, the CDR3 reads TGTGCCAGTAGTGAACACCCGGCGGGATTTGAGCAGTTCTTC. This encodes CASSEHPAGFEQFF.

V usage is TRBV7-9 and J usage is TRBJ1-3, with unresolved D. Germline CDR1 is SEHNR and CDR2 is FQNEAQ (reference sequence). Trimming left V 5 bases short and J 2 bases short, with 19 bases between. CDR3 size: 17 residues. The CDR3 loop is CASSPSLRRATGNTIYF. The CDR3 DNA is TGTGCCAGCAGCCCGAGCCTCAGGAGGGCTACTGGAAACACCATATATTTT.

This chain uses TRBV14 with TRBJ2-1; TRBD2 matches at 8 bases. This CDR3 spans 14 amino acids. The germline V gene encodes CDR1 SGHDN and CDR2 FVKESK. The V and J ends lost 6 bases and 7 bases, in that order; junction bases with no gene match: 8. In nucleotides, the CDR3 is TGTGCCAGCAGACTTAACGGGAGGGTGAATGAGCAGTTCTTC. It codes for CASRLNGRVNEQFF.

The V gene is TRBV19, the J gene TRBJ2-2, with D tentatively TRBD2 (6 bases). CDR3 length equals 15 residues. CDR1 is LNHDA and CDR2 is SQIVND in the germline V gene (reference sequence). V shed 1 base and J shed 3 bases, with 9 bases lying between them. This chain's CDR3 is CASSIGPGDTGELFF. In DNA, the CDR3 is TGTGCCAGTAGTATAGGGCCGGGAGACACCGGGGAGCTGTTTTTT. Full variable domain (missing parts from reference TRBV19 and TRBJ2-2): DGGITQSPKYLFRKEGQNVTLSCEQNLNHDAMYWYRQDPGQGLRLIYYSQIVNDFQKGDIAEGYSVSREKKESFPLTVTSAQKNPTAFYLCASSIGPGDTGELFFGEGSRLTVL.

CDR3 amino acids: CAWSSGLAGYNEQFF. As DNA, the CDR3 is TGTGCCTGGAGTTCCGGACTAGCGGGGTACAATGAGCAGTTCTTC. V is TRBV30 and J is TRBJ2-1; 12 nucleotides align to TRBD2. Trimming took 2 bases from V and 4 from J; bases not matched to a gene: 3. Germline CDR1 is GTSNPN and CDR2 is SVGIG (reference sequence). CDR3 length equals 15 residues. The full variable domain, rest sourced from reference TRBV30 and TRBJ2-1, is SQTIHQWPATLVQPVGSPLSLECTVEGTSNPNLYWYRQAAGRGLQLLFYSVGIGQISSEVPQNLSASRPQDRQFILSSKKLLLSDSGFYLCAWSSGLAGYNEQFFGPGTRLTVL.

V gene TRBV28 combines with J gene TRBJ2-1; possible D gene TRBD1, 5 bases. The V and J ends lost 3 bases and 7 bases respectively, with 10 bases between them. Germline V gene data show CDR1 as MDHEN and CDR2 as SYDVKM. The CDR3 loop spans 13 amino acids. The CDR3 nucleotides are TGTGCCAGCAGTTTGCCAAACAGGAATGAGCAGTTCTTC. Translation gives CASSLPNRNEQFF.

This chain uses TRBV9 with TRBJ1-2; D not resolved. Trimming removed 0 bases from V and 3 bases from J, with 12 bases in between. In germline, CDR1 is SGDLS, CDR2 YYNGEE. The CDR3 runs to 15 residues. CDR3 protein: CASSVDGLTYYGYTF. The CDR3 DNA reads as TGTGCCAGCAGCGTAGACGGTCTAACTTACTATGGCTACACCTTC.